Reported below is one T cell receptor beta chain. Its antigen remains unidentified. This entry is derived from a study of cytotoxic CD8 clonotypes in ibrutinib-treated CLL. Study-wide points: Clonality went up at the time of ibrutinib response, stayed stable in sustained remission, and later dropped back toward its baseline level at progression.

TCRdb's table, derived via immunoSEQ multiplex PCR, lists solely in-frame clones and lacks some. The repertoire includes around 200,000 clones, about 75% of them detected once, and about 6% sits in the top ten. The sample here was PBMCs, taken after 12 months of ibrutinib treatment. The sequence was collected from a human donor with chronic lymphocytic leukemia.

The CDR3 here is CASSLAPGYYGYTF. The DNA for the CDR3 is TGCGCCAGCAGCTTGGCTCCAGGGTACTATGGCTACACCTTC. The chain is built from TRBV5-1 and TRBJ1-2; D is perhaps TRBD1 (5 bases). The CDR3 runs 14 residues. Germline values: CDR1 SGHRS, CDR2 YFSETQ. The V end was cut by 0 bases, the J end by 3 bases, with 9 bases between.